This T cell receptor beta chain was retrieved from a study of blood T cell repertoires in COVID-19. Study details: Collection of acute and convalescent COVID-19 samples took place in the United States, Italy and Spain. The analysed material was cDNA or gDNA that came from T cells, B-cell-depleted T cells, or PBMCs.

The germline V and J ends were trimmed by 2 bases and 1 base, with 12 bases remaining between them. Germline V gene sequence: CDR1 SGDLS, CDR2 YYNGEE. CDR3 size: 15 residues. Source study methods: Cell counts per sample came from amplifying reference gene primers. Measured with immunoSEQ multiplex PCR; TCRdb has only the in-frame clones, and not every one. The DNA gave D and trimming, while V, J and clone size come from that table. The profile covers tens of thousands of clones, with approximately 91% appearing a single time and about an eighth taken by the ten largest. J is TRBJ1-1 and V is TRBV9; tentative D call: TRBD1 (5 bases). The receptor was derived from a human donor with active COVID-19. The donor label of this sample is uncertain. The sequenced sample was peripheral blood. The DNA for the CDR3 is TGTGCCAGCAGCGTTTCCGGGACTGAGAACACTGAAGCTTTCTTT. Residues: CASSVSGTENTEAFF.